Listed below are T cell receptor beta chains from one sample, sequenced in a study of T cell responses to AZD1222 COVID-19 vaccine. The table came from immunoSEQ multiplex PCR; TCRdb's copy has only in-frame clones and leaves some out. The table shows tens of thousands of clones, with around 80% occurring only once. This sample comprised peripheral blood, obtained 28 days after the second AZD1222 dose. The receptors shown here come from an adult who received the AZD1222 COVID-19 vaccine. The CDR3 runs from the conserved cysteine through the conserved F or W. D genes are given only for firm matches. Clone size is not always given. Where it is, it says once, few, many or a class for expanded clones.

clone size	CDR3 length	V gene	D gene	J gene	CDR3 protein	CDR3 DNA
-	12	TRBV3-1/TRBV3-2	-	TRBJ2-7	CASSQQNYEQYF	TGTGCCAGCAGCCAACAAAACTACGAGCAGTACTTC
-	12	TRBV21-1	-	TRBJ1-1	CASSPGRGEAFF	TGTGCCAGCAGCCCCGGGCGGGGTGAAGCTTTCTTT
few	15	TRBV2	TRBD1	TRBJ1-5	CASSPTGGSNQPQHF	TGTGCCAGCAGCCCGACAGGGGGCAGCAATCAGCCCCAGCATTTT
once	15	TRBV9	TRBD1	TRBJ2-7	CASSEGLTGYDEQYF	TGTGCCAGCAGCGAGGGGTTGACAGGGTACGACGAGCAGTACTTC
many	14	TRBV7-9	TRBD1	TRBJ1-2	CASSAGGTGKLYTF	TGTGCCAGCAGCGCCGGCGGGACAGGCAAACTCTACACCTTC
-	13	TRBV7-2	-	TRBJ2-3	CASSLGIADTQYF	TGTGCCAGCAGCTTAGGGATAGCAGATACGCAGTATTTT
-	12	TRBV6-5	-	TRBJ1-4	CASRRNNEKLFF	TGTGCCAGCAGACGTAACAATGAAAAACTGTTTTTT
few	15	TRBV2	-	TRBJ2-2	CASSEQGPYTGELFF	TGTGCCAGCAGTGAACAGGGACCCTATACCGGGGAGCTGTTTTTT
-	16	TRBV14	-	TRBJ1-1	CASSPLGTPFNTEAFF	TGTGCCAGCAGCCCCCTTGGGACACCTTTTAACACTGAAGCTTTCTTT
few	11	TRBV20-1	-	TRBJ1-2	CSARESYGYTF	TGCAGTGCTAGAGAGTCCTATGGCTACACCTTC
-	15	TRBV19	-	TRBJ1-2	CASSIEAGLVYGYTF	TGTGCCAGTAGTATAGAAGCGGGTTTGGTATATGGCTACACCTTC
-	11	TRBV30	-	TRBJ1-2	CAWSGDTGYTF	TGTGCCTGGAGTGGGGACACGGGCTACACCTTC
few	13	TRBV2	-	TRBJ2-5	CASSSTGLQTQYF	TGTGCCAGCAGCTCAACAGGACTACAAACCCAGTACTTC
once	13	TRBV29-1	-	TRBJ1-1	CSVSRLMNTEAFF	TGCAGCGTTTCCCGGCTAATGAACACTGAAGCTTTCTTT
once	13	TRBV7-2	TRBD1	TRBJ2-7	CASSADRGNEQYF	TGTGCCAGCAGCGCGGACAGGGGCAACGAGCAGTACTTC
-	14	TRBV6-5	TRBD2	TRBJ2-7	CASTSGGADYEQYF	TGTGCCAGCACCAGCGGGGGGGCCGACTACGAGCAGTACTTC
-	11	TRBV19	-	TRBJ1-2	CASSIARIYTF	TGTGCCAGTAGTATAGCCAGGATCTACACCTTC
-	15	TRBV7-9	TRBD1	TRBJ2-5	CASSRNQGVSETQYF	TGTGCCAGCAGCCGGAACCAGGGGGTTTCGGAGACCCAGTACTTC
-	15	TRBV2	-	TRBJ1-4	CASEGGEATNEKLFF	TGTGCCAGCGAGGGGGGGGAGGCAACTAATGAAAAACTGTTTTTT
-	13	TRBV6-5	TRBD2	TRBJ2-1	CASSYSAGVEQFF	TGTGCCAGCAGTTACTCCGCGGGGGTTGAGCAGTTCTTC
-	21	TRBV7-8	TRBD1	TRBJ1-2	CASSLAGTGRLKGRGAYGYTF	TGTGCCAGCAGCTTAGCCGGGACAGGGAGGCTAAAAGGCCGGGGCGCCTATGGCTACACCTTC
-	11	TRBV30	-	TRBJ1-1	CAWSKGPEAFF	TGTGCCTGGAGTAAGGGTCCTGAAGCTTTCTTT
-	16	TRBV7-2	TRBD1	TRBJ1-5	CASSWGQGWSNQPQHF	TGTGCCAGCAGCTGGGGACAGGGATGGAGCAATCAGCCCCAGCATTTT
-	12	TRBV2	-	TRBJ1-6	CASRPPDSPLHF	TGTGCCAGCAGGCCTCCTGATTCACCCCTCCACTTT
medium-sized	12	TRBV29-1	-	TRBJ1-4	CSVGGGDEKLFF	TGCAGCGTGGGGGGTGGCGATGAAAAACTGTTTTTT
once	18	TRBV7-2	-	TRBJ1-1	CASSPSGGTAPRNTEAFF	TGTGCCAGCAGCCCCTCGGGAGGGACTGCTCCGCGGAACACTGAAGCTTTCTTT
once	15	TRBV6-1	-	TRBJ2-3	CASSEIGGDLNTQYF	TGTGCCAGCAGTGAAATAGGTGGTGATCTGAATACGCAGTATTTT
-	16	TRBV28	TRBD1	TRBJ2-1	CASSLLGTGDFNEQFF	TGTGCCAGCAGTTTATTGGGGACAGGGGATTTCAATGAGCAGTTCTTC
-	14	TRBV4-1	-	TRBJ1-2	CASSQPGTFYGYTF	TGCGCCAGCAGCCAACCTGGGACATTCTATGGCTACACCTTC
-	15	TRBV7-9	TRBD2	TRBJ2-3	CASSITSGGTDTQYF	TGTGCCAGCAGCATTACTAGCGGGGGCACAGATACGCAGTATTTT
-	15	TRBV30	-	TRBJ2-3	CAWSAKSLGKDTQYF	TGTGCCTGGAGTGCAAAATCGTTGGGGAAAGATACGCAGTATTTT
-	14	TRBV7-8	-	TRBJ2-2	CASSLDRHAGELFF	TGTGCCAGCAGCTTAGATCGTCACGCCGGGGAGCTGTTTTTT
-	16	TRBV6-1	-	TRBJ1-5	CASSEVGLGSNQPQHF	TGTGCCAGCAGTGAGGTTGGACTTGGCAGCAATCAGCCCCAGCATTTT
once	16	TRBV4-1	TRBD1	TRBJ2-3	CASSQAGTGGTDTQYF	TGCGCCAGCAGCCAAGCCGGGACAGGGGGCACAGATACGCAGTATTTT
-	14	TRBV6-5	TRBD1	TRBJ1-6	CASRGQTGPSPLHF	TGTGCCAGCAGGGGACAGACAGGGCCTTCACCCCTCCACTTT
-	18	TRBV19	TRBD2	TRBJ2-5	CASSMGSGGPQKRETQYF	TGTGCCAGTAGTATGGGTAGCGGGGGGCCCCAGAAGCGGGAGACCCAGTACTTC
-	12	TRBV30	-	TRBJ1-2	CAWSVPYYGYTF	TGTGCCTGGAGTGTTCCGTACTATGGCTACACCTTC
-	14	TRBV6-5	TRBD1	TRBJ2-5	CASSYSTGVQTQYF	TGTGCCAGCAGTTACTCGACAGGGGTGCAGACCCAGTACTTC
-	15	TRBV5-1	TRBD1	TRBJ2-2	CASRSDRGNTGELFF	TGCGCCAGCAGATCGGACAGGGGGAACACCGGGGAGCTGTTTTTT
-	17	TRBV18	-	TRBJ2-6	CASSPVRGAGGANVLTF	TGTGCCAGCTCCCCCGTACGGGGGGCGGGTGGGGCCAACGTCCTGACTTTC
few	17	TRBV5-6	TRBD1	TRBJ1-5	CASSFSLVQGAGQPQHF	TGTGCCAGCAGCTTCTCACTTGTACAGGGGGCGGGTCAGCCCCAGCATTTT
-	16	TRBV9	TRBD2	TRBJ2-7	CASSPGGAVLNYEQYF	TGTGCCAGCAGCCCCGGGGGGGCGGTTCTTAACTACGAGCAGTACTTC
-	15	TRBV6-5	TRBD2	TRBJ2-5	CASMGLAEIQETQYF	TGTGCCAGCATGGGACTAGCGGAGATCCAAGAGACCCAGTACTTC
-	15	TRBV5-5	-	TRBJ1-2	CASSLGEGPRYGYTF	TGTGCCAGCAGCTTGGGGGAGGGGCCCCGCTATGGCTACACCTTC
-	14	TRBV25-1	-	TRBJ2-3	CASTDMEATDTQYF	TGTGCCAGCACCGACATGGAAGCCACAGATACGCAGTATTTT
-	12	TRBV12-3/TRBV12-4	-	TRBJ2-4	CASSSAERIQYF	TGTGCCAGCAGTAGCGCAGAACGCATTCAGTACTTC